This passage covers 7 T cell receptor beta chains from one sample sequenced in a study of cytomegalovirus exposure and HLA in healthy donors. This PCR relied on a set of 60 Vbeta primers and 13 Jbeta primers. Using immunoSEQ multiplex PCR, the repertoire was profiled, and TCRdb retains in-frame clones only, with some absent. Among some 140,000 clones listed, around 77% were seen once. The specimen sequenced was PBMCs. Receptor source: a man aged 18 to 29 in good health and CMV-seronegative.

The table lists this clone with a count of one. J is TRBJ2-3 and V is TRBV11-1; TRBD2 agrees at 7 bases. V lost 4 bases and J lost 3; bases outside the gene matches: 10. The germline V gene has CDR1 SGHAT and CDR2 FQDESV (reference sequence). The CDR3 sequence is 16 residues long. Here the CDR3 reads CASSSLGGGGTDTQYF. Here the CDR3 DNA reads TGTGCCAGCAGCTCCCTGGGCGGGGGTGGGACAGATACGCAGTATTTT.

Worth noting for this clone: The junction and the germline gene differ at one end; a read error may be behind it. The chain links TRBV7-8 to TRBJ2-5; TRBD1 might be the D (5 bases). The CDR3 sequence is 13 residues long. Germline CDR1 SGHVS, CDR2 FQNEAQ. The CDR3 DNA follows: TGTGCCAGCAGCCCTAGGGGTCAAGAGGCCCAGTACTTC. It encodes CASSPRGQEAQYF.

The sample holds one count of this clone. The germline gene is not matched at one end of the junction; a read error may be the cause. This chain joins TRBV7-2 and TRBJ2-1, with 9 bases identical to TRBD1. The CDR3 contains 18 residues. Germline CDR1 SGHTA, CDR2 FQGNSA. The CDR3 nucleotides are TGTGCCGGCAGCCCCGGACAGGGGCGGGCTGGCTCCTACAATGAGCAGTTCTTC. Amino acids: CAGSPGQGRAGSYNEQFF.

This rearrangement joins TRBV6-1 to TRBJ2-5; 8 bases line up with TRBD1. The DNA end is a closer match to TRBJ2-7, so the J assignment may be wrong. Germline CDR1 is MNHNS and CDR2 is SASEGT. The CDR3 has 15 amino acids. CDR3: CASTFTGGWDYEQYF. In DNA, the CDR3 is TGTGCCAGCACTTTTACAGGGGGGTGGGACTACGAGCAGTACTTC.

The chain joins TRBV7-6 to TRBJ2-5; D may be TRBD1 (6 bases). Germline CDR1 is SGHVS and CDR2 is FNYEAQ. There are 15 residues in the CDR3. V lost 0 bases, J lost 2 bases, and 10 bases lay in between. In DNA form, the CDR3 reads TGTGCCAGCAGCTTAGCGCTACAGGGACAAGAGACCCAGTACTTC. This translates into CASSLALQGQETQYF.

CDR3 bases: TGCAGCGTTATTCGCCGGGGAACAGGGGCAGATACGCAGTATTTT. Translated, it gives CSVIRRGTGADTQYF. The rearrangement joins TRBV29-1 to TRBJ2-3, with TRBD1 matching 7 bases. The CDR3 loop spans 15 amino acids. The V gene end was trimmed by 5 bases and the J gene end by 4 bases; junction bases not matched to a gene: 12. Per germline, CDR1 SQVTM and CDR2 ANQGSEA.

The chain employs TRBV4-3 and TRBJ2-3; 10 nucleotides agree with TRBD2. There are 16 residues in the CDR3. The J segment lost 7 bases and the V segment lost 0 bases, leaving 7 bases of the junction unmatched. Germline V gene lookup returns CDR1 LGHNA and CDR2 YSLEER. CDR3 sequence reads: CASSQEPSGGANTQYF. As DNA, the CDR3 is TGCGCCAGCAGCCAAGAACCCAGCGGGGGGGCAAATACGCAGTATTTT.